The rows below give T cell receptor beta chains drawn from one sample of a study of blood T cell repertoires in COVID-19. Sequencing used immunoSEQ multiplex PCR; TCRdb keeps in-frame clones, though not all of them. The sample consists of over 250,000 clones, approximately 86% of them appearing once. Sequenced material: PBMCs or T cells enriched from blood (not recorded which). Receptors originate from a woman aged 18-30 years who had recovered from COVID-19. Each CDR3 is given with its conserved first and last residue. Fields, in order: clone size, V gene, J gene, D gene, CDR3 protein, CDR3 DNA. A D gene is named only where the DNA matches it firmly. Expanded clones get a size class; other rows say once, few or many, or leave the size out.

abundance: NA
v_gene: TRBV5-4
j_gene: TRBJ2-3
d_gene: TRBD1
CDR3aa: CASSPFGTGVVGTQYF
CDR3nt: TGTGCCAGCAGCCCGTTTGGGACAGGGGTAGTGGGAACGCAGTATTTT

abundance: NA
v_gene: TRBV10-1
j_gene: TRBJ2-1
d_gene: NA
CDR3aa: CASSESRIPGGSYNEQFF
CDR3nt: TGCGCCAGCAGTGAGTCGAGGATCCCCGGCGGATCCTACAATGAGCAGTTCTTC

abundance: NA
v_gene: TRBV7-2
j_gene: TRBJ2-1
d_gene: NA
CDR3aa: CASSLGPRELNEQFF
CDR3nt: TGTGCCAGCAGCTTAGGTCCTCGAGAGTTGAATGAGCAGTTCTTC

abundance: NA
v_gene: TRBV11-2
j_gene: TRBJ2-7
d_gene: NA
CDR3aa: CASSLASRQYF
CDR3nt: TGTGCCAGCAGCTTGGCCAGTCGGCAGTACTTC

abundance: NA
v_gene: TRBV28
j_gene: TRBJ1-5
d_gene: NA
CDR3aa: CASSTGRQPQHF
CDR3nt: TGTGCCAGCAGTACGGGGAGGCAGCCCCAGCATTTT

abundance: NA
v_gene: TRBV7-3
j_gene: TRBJ2-1
d_gene: NA
CDR3aa: CASSLNSKRSSYNEQFF
CDR3nt: TGTGCCAGCAGCTTAAACAGCAAGCGGAGCTCCTACAATGAGCAGTTCTTC

abundance: NA
v_gene: TRBV12-3/TRBV12-4
j_gene: TRBJ1-1
d_gene: NA
CDR3aa: CASSFNRDSVAFF
CDR3nt: TGTGCCAGCAGTTTTAACAGGGATAGCGTGGCTTTCTTT

abundance: NA
v_gene: TRBV6-4
j_gene: TRBJ2-1
d_gene: NA
CDR3aa: CASSDGRDSYNEQFF
CDR3nt: TGTGCCAGCAGTGACGGGAGAGACTCCTACAATGAGCAGTTCTTC

abundance: NA
v_gene: TRBV6-4
j_gene: TRBJ2-3
d_gene: NA
CDR3aa: CASSSRGLGTDTQYF
CDR3nt: TGTGCCAGCAGTAGTAGAGGGTTGGGCACAGATACGCAGTATTTT

abundance: NA
v_gene: TRBV20-1
j_gene: TRBJ2-7
d_gene: NA
CDR3aa: CSASGPNAGITYEQYF
CDR3nt: TGCAGTGCTAGTGGGCCTAATGCGGGTATCACCTACGAGCAGTACTTC

abundance: NA
v_gene: TRBV4-3
j_gene: TRBJ2-2
d_gene: NA
CDR3aa: CASSQALARGELFF
CDR3nt: TGCGCCAGCAGCCAAGCCCTAGCGCGCGGGGAGCTGTTTTTT

abundance: NA
v_gene: TRBV4-1
j_gene: TRBJ1-5
d_gene: TRBD1
CDR3aa: CASSQEGDRGLDQPQHF
CDR3nt: TGCGCCAGCAGCCAAGAGGGCGACAGGGGGCTTGATCAGCCCCAGCATTTT

abundance: NA
v_gene: TRBV25-1
j_gene: TRBJ2-3
d_gene: TRBD2
CDR3aa: CASSDTAGGPWTDTQYF
CDR3nt: TGTGCCAGCAGTGACACGGCGGGGGGGCCTTGGACAGATACGCAGTATTTT

abundance: NA
v_gene: TRBV19
j_gene: TRBJ1-5
d_gene: TRBD1
CDR3aa: CASSIDRGTAFSQPQHF
CDR3nt: TGTGCCAGTAGTATAGACCGAGGGACAGCCTTCAGCCAGCCCCAGCATTTT

abundance: NA
v_gene: TRBV27
j_gene: TRBJ2-1
d_gene: TRBD2
CDR3aa: CASSFGTSGRDQFF
CDR3nt: TGTGCCAGCAGTTTCGGGACTAGCGGGCGTGACCAGTTCTTC

abundance: NA
v_gene: TRBV28
j_gene: TRBJ2-7
d_gene: NA
CDR3aa: CASSLLAGMNQYF
CDR3nt: TGTGCCAGCAGTTTACTTGCAGGGATGAACCAGTACTTC

abundance: once
v_gene: TRBV6-5
j_gene: TRBJ1-2
d_gene: NA
CDR3aa: CASRPPGDGYTF
CDR3nt: TGTGCCAGCAGACCCCCCGGGGATGGCTACACCTTC

abundance: NA
v_gene: TRBV2
j_gene: TRBJ1-4
d_gene: TRBD1
CDR3aa: CASRDRGRETNEKLFF
CDR3nt: TGTGCCAGCAGGGACAGGGGGAGAGAAACTAATGAAAAACTGTTTTTT

abundance: NA
v_gene: TRBV5-4
j_gene: TRBJ2-1
d_gene: TRBD2
CDR3aa: CASSLSSGGSYNEQFF
CDR3nt: TGTGCCAGCAGCTTGAGTAGCGGGGGCTCCTACAATGAGCAGTTCTTC

abundance: NA
v_gene: TRBV4-3
j_gene: TRBJ1-1
d_gene: NA
CDR3aa: CASSQSWNTEAFF
CDR3nt: TGCGCCAGCAGCCAGTCATGGAACACTGAAGCTTTCTTT

abundance: NA
v_gene: TRBV2
j_gene: TRBJ1-2
d_gene: NA
CDR3aa: CASSEGGQDFYGYTF
CDR3nt: TGTGCCAGCAGTGAAGGAGGGCAGGATTTCTATGGCTACACCTTC

abundance: once
v_gene: TRBV7-6
j_gene: TRBJ1-2
d_gene: NA
CDR3aa: CASSPMGAPYGYTF
CDR3nt: TGTGCCAGCAGCCCCATGGGGGCACCCTATGGCTACACCTTC

abundance: NA
v_gene: TRBV5-4
j_gene: TRBJ2-7
d_gene: NA
CDR3aa: CASWAQGSSYEQYF
CDR3nt: TGTGCCAGCTGGGCCCAGGGTAGCTCCTACGAGCAGTACTTC

abundance: once
v_gene: TRBV30
j_gene: TRBJ2-1
d_gene: NA
CDR3aa: CAWSAGGSYNEQFF
CDR3nt: TGTGCCTGGAGTGCCGGGGGATCCTACAATGAGCAGTTCTTC

abundance: NA
v_gene: TRBV7-8
j_gene: TRBJ1-4
d_gene: TRBD1
CDR3aa: CASSLRGPVNEKLFF
CDR3nt: TGTGCCAGCAGCTTAAGGGGGCCCGTTAATGAAAAACTGTTTTTT

abundance: NA
v_gene: TRBV7-9
j_gene: TRBJ1-1
d_gene: TRBD1
CDR3aa: CASSLETGGSWNTEAFF
CDR3nt: TGTGCCAGCAGCTTAGAAACAGGGGGCTCGTGGAACACTGAAGCTTTCTTT

abundance: NA
v_gene: TRBV4-1
j_gene: TRBJ2-7
d_gene: NA
CDR3aa: CASSQVGGSSYEQYF
CDR3nt: TGCGCCAGCAGCCAAGTCGGCGGTTCTTCCTACGAGCAGTACTTC

abundance: NA
v_gene: TRBV4-1
j_gene: TRBJ1-1
d_gene: NA
CDR3aa: CASSRQTNTEAFF
CDR3nt: TGCGCCAGCAGCCGTCAGACAAACACTGAAGCTTTCTTT

abundance: NA
v_gene: TRBV11-3
j_gene: TRBJ1-1
d_gene: TRBD1
CDR3aa: CASSLFGQAASTEAFF
CDR3nt: TGTGCCAGCAGCTTGTTTGGACAGGCAGCTAGCACTGAAGCTTTCTTT

abundance: NA
v_gene: TRBV7-9
j_gene: TRBJ2-1
d_gene: NA
CDR3aa: CASSPPGLYNEQFF
CDR3nt: TGTGCCAGCAGCCCTCCTGGACTGTACAATGAGCAGTTCTTC

abundance: NA
v_gene: TRBV29-1
j_gene: TRBJ2-3
d_gene: NA
CDR3aa: CSGRQLLTDTQYF
CDR3nt: TGCAGCGGCAGACAGCTGCTCACAGATACGCAGTATTTT

abundance: NA
v_gene: TRBV19
j_gene: TRBJ1-4
d_gene: TRBD1
CDR3aa: CASSFQGAALEKLFF
CDR3nt: TGTGCCAGTAGTTTCCAGGGGGCGGCTTTGGAAAAACTGTTTTTT

abundance: NA
v_gene: TRBV28
j_gene: TRBJ2-3
d_gene: NA
CDR3aa: CASSLLLPATDTQYF
CDR3nt: TGTGCCAGCAGTTTATTACTGCCCGCCACAGATACGCAGTATTTT

abundance: NA
v_gene: TRBV20-1
j_gene: TRBJ1-2
d_gene: NA
CDR3aa: CSARQDYGYTF
CDR3nt: TGCAGTGCTAGACAGGACTATGGCTACACCTTC

abundance: NA
v_gene: TRBV11-3
j_gene: TRBJ1-3
d_gene: NA
CDR3aa: CASSLEAGRGGNTIYF
CDR3nt: TGTGCCAGCAGCTTAGAAGCGGGGCGCGGTGGAAACACCATATATTTT

abundance: NA
v_gene: TRBV19
j_gene: TRBJ1-5
d_gene: TRBD1
CDR3aa: CASSIRDRENQPQHF
CDR3nt: TGTGCCAGTAGTATCCGGGACAGGGAGAATCAGCCCCAGCATTTT

abundance: NA
v_gene: TRBV5-1
j_gene: TRBJ1-2
d_gene: TRBD1
CDR3aa: CASSGRDRDSNYGYTF
CDR3nt: TGCGCCAGCAGCGGCCGGGACAGAGACTCTAACTATGGCTACACCTTC

abundance: NA
v_gene: TRBV7-9
j_gene: TRBJ1-3
d_gene: NA
CDR3aa: CASSPSLDSGNTIYF
CDR3nt: TGTGCCAGCAGCCCCTCACTTGACTCTGGAAACACCATATATTTT

abundance: NA
v_gene: TRBV19
j_gene: TRBJ1-4
d_gene: NA
CDR3aa: CASQRGMGATNEKLFF
CDR3nt: TGTGCCAGCCAGCGGGGGATGGGGGCAACTAATGAAAAACTGTTTTTT

abundance: NA
v_gene: TRBV7-8
j_gene: TRBJ2-3
d_gene: TRBD2
CDR3aa: CASSYQLAGADTQYF
CDR3nt: TGTGCCAGCAGCTACCAACTAGCGGGAGCAGATACGCAGTATTTT

abundance: once
v_gene: TRBV5-6
j_gene: TRBJ2-2
d_gene: TRBD2
CDR3aa: CASSLWREGDGELFF
CDR3nt: TGTGCCAGCAGCTTGTGGCGGGAGGGCGACGGGGAGCTGTTTTTT

abundance: once
v_gene: TRBV11-2
j_gene: TRBJ2-3
d_gene: TRBD2
CDR3aa: CASSSGLAGAPDTQYF
CDR3nt: TGTGCCAGCAGCTCCGGACTAGCGGGAGCCCCAGATACGCAGTATTTT